The 23 T cell receptor beta chains listed next were all sequenced from one sample in a study of OX40 agonist ivuxolimab in advanced cancers. This table comes from immunoSEQ multiplex PCR, and its TCRdb copy is limited to in-frame clones, with some not included. The sample carries 120,000 or so clones, approximately 89% recorded once. The source was CD4+ or CD8+ T cells sorted from blood, collected in a trial of the OX40 agonist ivuxolimab. These receptors all come from an adult with an advanced solid tumor such as melanoma, head and neck, liver or kidney cancer.

V gene TRBV28 combines with J gene TRBJ1-2, with D uncertain. Germline V gene sequence: CDR1 MDHEN, CDR2 SYDVKM. Between the trimmed V and J ends, which lost 6 bases and 5 bases, there was a span of 13 bases. The CDR3 runs 13 residues. CDR3 coding DNA: TGTGCCAGCAGACTAATTACCAATTATGGCTACACCTTC. It yields the protein CASRLITNYGYTF.

This sequence joins TRBV28 and TRBJ1-5, with unresolved D. The CDR3 contains 13 residues. V was trimmed by 6 bases and J by 4 bases, leaving 10 bases between them. Germline assignment: CDR1 MDHEN and CDR2 SYDVKM. CDR3 residues: CASRASRNQPQHF. CDR3 nucleotides: TGTGCCAGCAGGGCGAGCCGGAATCAGCCCCAGCATTTT. Full variable domain (outside the CDR3, taken from reference TRBV28 and TRBJ1-5): DVKVTQSSRYLVKRTGEKVFLECVQDMDHENMFWYRQDPGLGLRLIYFSYDVKMKEKGDIPEGYSVSREKKERFSLILESASTNQTSMYLCASRASRNQPQHFGDGTRLSIL.

This rearrangement joins TRBV6-5 to TRBJ1-1; 8 nucleotides match TRBD1. This CDR3 region has 12 residues. With V trimmed by 7 bases and J by 4 bases, 2 bases remained unmatched. The germline CDR1 and CDR2 sequences are MNHEY and SVGAGI. The CDR3 coding sequence is TGTGCCAGCATCGACAGGGGCACTGAAGCTTTCTTT. Translating gives CASIDRGTEAFF.

V usage is TRBV5-1 and J usage is TRBJ1-1, with TRBD1 matching over 9 bases. The CDR3 has 14 residues. CDR1 and CDR2 (germline): SGHRS, YFSETQ. Trimming took 2 bases from V and 2 from J; bases not matched to a gene: 1. DNA for the CDR3: TGCGCCAGCAGCTTACAGGGGGCTAACACTGAAGCTTTCTTT. The encoded protein is CASSLQGANTEAFF. Full variable domain (outside the CDR3, taken from reference TRBV5-1 and TRBJ1-1): KAGVTQTPRYLIKTRGQQVTLSCSPISGHRSVSWYQQTPGQGLQFLFEYFSETQRNKGNFPGRFSGRQFSNSRSEMNVSTLELGDSALYLCASSLQGANTEAFFGQGTRLTVV.

The genes are TRBV7-2 and TRBJ1-3; no definite D call. There are 16 residues in the CDR3. CDR1 is SGHTA, CDR2 FQGNSA, per germline. Trimming removed 5 bases at V and 0 bases at J, with 14 bases between. The CDR3 DNA reads as TGTGCCAGCAGCATCTTTACCGGAGTCTCTGGAAACACCATATATTTT. It is translated as CASSIFTGVSGNTIYF.

This clone showed up just once. This chain connects TRBV6-5 to TRBJ2-3; TRBD2 matches 8 bases. The CDR3 covers 13 residues. V lost 6 bases to trimming and J lost 8 bases; unmatched junction nucleotides: 7. Per germline, CDR1 MNHEY and CDR2 SVGAGI. CDR3 region: CASRLAGLGTQYF. The CDR3, as DNA: TGTGCCAGCAGATTAGCGGGATTGGGTACGCAGTATTTT.

This clone was seen once. A read error may produce the germline difference seen at one junction end. This chain connects TRBV7-3 to TRBJ2-6, with D unclear. The CDR3 contains 15 residues. Germline V gives CDR1 SGHTA, CDR2 FQGTGA. This chain's CDR3 is CASSLMGSGANVLTF. In DNA form, the CDR3 reads TGTGCCAGCAGTTTAATGGGATCTGGGGCCAACGTCCTGACTTTC.

The DNA of the CDR3 is TGCAGCGTGCTACAGGGGCAATACGAGCAGTACTTC. It encodes CSVLQGQYEQYF. The gene calls are TRBV29-1 and TRBJ2-7; 7 bases match TRBD1. The CDR3 spans 12 residues. The V gene end was trimmed by 6 bases and the J gene end by 4 bases; junction bases not matched to a gene: 6. Germline V gene lookup returns CDR1 SQVTM and CDR2 ANQGSEA.

This sequence joins TRBV27 and TRBJ1-1, with D possibly TRBD1 on 6 matching bases. The CDR3 extends over 17 amino acids. In germline, CDR1 is MNHEY, CDR2 SMNVEV (reference sequence). The ends were cut back, 6 bases at V and 2 bases at J, with 22 bases in the middle. CDR3 amino acids: CASSAIRGRQGNTEAFF. As DNA, the CDR3 is TGTGCCAGCAGCGCTATCAGGGGCCGGCAAGGAAACACTGAAGCTTTCTTT.

This clone has just one count. The chain is built from TRBV19 and TRBJ2-7; a weak D match, TRBD1 (6 bases). V lost 6 bases and J 3 bases, leaving 12 bases between the germline ends. This CDR3 region has 13 residues. Germline V gene lookup returns CDR1 LNHDA and CDR2 SQIVND (reference sequence). CDR3 residues: CASSRDRLYEQYF. The DNA of the CDR3 is TGTGCCAGTAGCAGAGACAGGCTCTACGAGCAGTACTTC.

This clone is medium-sized by share. V usage is TRBV19 and J usage is TRBJ1-5; D is ambiguous. Germline CDR1 LNHDA, CDR2 SQIVND (reference sequence). The CDR3 contains 13 residues. Trimming stripped 7 bases from V and 2 bases from J, with 9 bases between. The CDR3 is CASTYGGNQPQHF. CDR3 coding DNA: TGTGCCAGTACATACGGAGGCAATCAGCCCCAGCATTTT.

The genes are TRBV5-1 and TRBJ2-7; 11 bases are shared with TRBD1. Germline trimming cut 1 base from V and 1 base from J; bases unmatched to any gene: 1. CDR3 length: 15 amino acids. The germline gives CDR1 SGHRS, CDR2 YFSETQ. CDR3 sequence (DNA): TGCGCCAGCAGCTTGAGGGACAGGGGGTCCTACGAGCAGTACTTC. Translated, it gives CASSLRDRGSYEQYF.

The chain has TRBV5-1 and TRBJ2-2; weak D call: TRBD1 (6 bases). Germline-derived CDR1 and CDR2 are SGHRS and YFSETQ. The CDR3 is 15 residues long. V was trimmed by 0 bases and J by 5 bases, leaving 11 bases between them. DNA for the CDR3: TGCGCCAGCAGCTTGGCCCCTAGGGGGACCGGGGAGCTGTTTTTT. This translates into CASSLAPRGTGELFF.

CDR3: CASTLAGGNYGYTF. The CDR3 region has the DNA TGTGCCAGTACCCTGGCGGGGGGTAACTATGGCTACACCTTC. This sequence joins TRBV19 and TRBJ1-2; possibly TRBD1 for D (5 bases). Germline V gene lookup returns CDR1 LNHDA and CDR2 SQIVND (reference sequence). The V and J ends lost 7 bases and 1 base respectively, with 13 bases between them. This CDR3 spans 14 amino acids.

This clone appeared a few times. CDR3 nucleotide sequence: TGTGCCAGCACCTCAGGGACAGGGGACCTACGAGAGCAGTACTTC. As protein: CASTSGTGDLREQYF. This chain joins TRBV28 and TRBJ2-7; TRBD1 matches at 10 bases. The CDR3 loop spans 15 amino acids. V shed 7 bases and J 7 bases; nucleotides not matched to a gene: 13. Looked up from germline, CDR1 is MDHEN and CDR2 is SYDVKM.

This chain joins TRBV5-8 and TRBJ1-5; 12 bases fit TRBD1. J lost 0 bases, V lost 7 bases, and 8 bases had no gene match. Germline CDR1 is SGHTS and CDR2 is YDEGEE. The CDR3 is 17 amino acids. CDR3 bases: TGTGCCAGCGGGACAGGGGGCAGGGCCTATAGCAATCAGCCCCAGCATTTT. Translation gives CASGTGGRAYSNQPQHF.

The rearrangement joins TRBV5-6 to TRBJ2-7, with TRBD2 as a possible D gene (5 bases). CDR1 SGHDT and CDR2 YYEEEE come from the germline V gene. The CDR3 is made up of 16 amino acids. With 0 bases removed from V and 3 bases from J, the gap between germline ends came to 16 bases. CDR3 sequence: CASSLAGAGLNYEQYF. As DNA, the CDR3 is TGTGCCAGCAGCTTGGCCGGTGCAGGACTGAACTACGAGCAGTACTTC.

V gene TRBV5-1 combines with J gene TRBJ2-5; D unresolved. The V and J ends lost 0 bases and 3 bases respectively, with 9 bases between them. Germline CDR1 SGHRS, CDR2 YFSETQ. CDR3 length: 14 residues. The CDR3 DNA reads as TGCGCCAGCAGCTTGGGGGCCGGTGAAGAGACCCAGTACTTC. It specifies CASSLGAGEETQYF.

This chain uses TRBV30 with TRBJ2-3; TRBD1 matches 10 bases. Germline V gives CDR1 GTSNPN, CDR2 SVGIG (reference sequence). The CDR3 contains 13 residues. The junction had 2 bases not matched to a gene; V was cut back by 5 bases and J by 3 bases. The CDR3 nucleotides read TGTGCCTGGGACAGGGGGCCGACAGATACGCAGTATTTT. Its translation: CAWDRGPTDTQYF.

In this sample, this clone turned up once. V usage is TRBV10-3 and J usage is TRBJ1-2; D possibly corresponds to TRBD1 (5 bases). Looked up from germline, CDR1 is ENHRY and CDR2 is SYGVKD. The CDR3 loop spans 15 amino acids. Trimming stripped 6 bases from V and 8 bases from J, with 22 bases between. The CDR3 DNA is TGTGCCATCAGGGGCCTCGGGACTGACCCTACGGGCTACACCTTC. This sequence encodes CAIRGLGTDPTGYTF.

The V call is TRBV14, the J call TRBJ1-3; 9 bases fit TRBD1. With 4 bases clipped from V and 4 bases from J, the junction kept 8 bases outside the gene matches. The CDR3 has 16 amino acids. Germline V gene lookup returns CDR1 SGHDN and CDR2 FVKESK. CDR3 bases: TGTGCCAGCAGCCGCAATACAGGGGGCTCAGGAAACACCATATATTTT. It specifies CASSRNTGGSGNTIYF.

The chain recombines TRBV6-5 with TRBJ2-1; tentative D call: TRBD1 (6 bases). Germline CDR1 MNHEY, CDR2 SVGAGI. This CDR3 has 14 amino acids. Between the trimmed V and J ends, which lost 9 bases and 6 bases, there was a span of 18 bases. DNA of the CDR3: TGTGCCAGTCGACTAATAACAGGGACCAATGAGCAGTTCTTC. Translated, it gives CASRLITGTNEQFF.

The chain couples TRBV28 to TRBJ1-1; the D gene is possibly TRBD1 (6 bases). The CDR3 consists of 14 residues. V was shortened by 4 bases and J by 3 bases, with 12 bases between the two germline ends. Germline V gene sequence: CDR1 MDHEN, CDR2 SYDVKM. The CDR3 region has the DNA TGTGCCAGCAGTTCCCGGACAGAGGACACTGAAGCTTTCTTT. Translating it yields CASSSRTEDTEAFF.